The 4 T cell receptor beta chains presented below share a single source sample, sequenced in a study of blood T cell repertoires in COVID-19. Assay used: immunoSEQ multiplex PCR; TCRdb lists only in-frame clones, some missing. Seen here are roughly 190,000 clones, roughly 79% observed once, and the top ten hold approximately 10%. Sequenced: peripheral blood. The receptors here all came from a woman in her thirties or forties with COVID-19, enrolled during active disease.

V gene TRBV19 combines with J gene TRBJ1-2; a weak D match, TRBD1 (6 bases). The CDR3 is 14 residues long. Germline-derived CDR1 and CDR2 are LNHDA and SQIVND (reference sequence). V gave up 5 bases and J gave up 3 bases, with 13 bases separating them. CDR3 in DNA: TGTGCCAGTAGTCTAACAGGGAGCTACTATGGCTACACCTTC. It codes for CASSLTGSYYGYTF.

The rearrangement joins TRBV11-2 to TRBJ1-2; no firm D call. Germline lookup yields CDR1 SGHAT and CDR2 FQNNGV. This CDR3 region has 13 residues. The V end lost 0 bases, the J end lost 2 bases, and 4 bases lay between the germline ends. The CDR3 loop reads CASSLEENYGYTF. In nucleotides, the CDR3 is TGTGCCAGCAGCTTAGAAGAGAACTATGGCTACACCTTC.

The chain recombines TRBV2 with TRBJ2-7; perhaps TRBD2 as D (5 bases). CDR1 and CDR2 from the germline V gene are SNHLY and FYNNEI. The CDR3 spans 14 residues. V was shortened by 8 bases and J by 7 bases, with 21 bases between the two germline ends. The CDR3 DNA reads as TGTGCCAGCTGGGGTAGCGCGGGTTCGGGGGAGCAGTACTTC. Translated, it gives CASWGSAGSGEQYF.

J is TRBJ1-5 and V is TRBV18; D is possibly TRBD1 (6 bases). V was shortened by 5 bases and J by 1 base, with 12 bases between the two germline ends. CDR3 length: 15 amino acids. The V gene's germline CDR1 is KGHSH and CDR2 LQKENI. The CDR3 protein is CASSSGQNSNQPQHF. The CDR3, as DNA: TGTGCCAGCTCAAGCGGACAGAACAGCAATCAGCCCCAGCATTTT.